The clone carrying this TCR beta chain appeared a few times. The data were obtained in a study of blood T cell repertoires in COVID-19. Whole-study context: PBMCs, B-cell-depleted T cells, or T cells provided the cDNA or gDNA that made up the material.

Sequencing was performed with immunoSEQ multiplex PCR; in TCRdb, only in-frame clones are kept and a portion is missing. This sample has 95,000 or so clones; approximately 80% occur once, and the top ten carry 24%. With V trimmed by 1 base and J by 3 bases, 5 bases remained unmatched. Germline values: CDR1 MNHNS, CDR2 SASEGT. The CDR3 contains 15 residues. The clonotype originates from a human donor in a cohort sampled during active COVID-19. This chain links TRBV6-1 with TRBJ1-2; 7 bases line up with TRBD1. Source material: peripheral blood. CDR3 DNA sequence: TGTGCCAGCAGTGAAGGACAGGGACCTTACTATGGCTACACCTTC. Translating it yields CASSEGQGPYYGYTF.